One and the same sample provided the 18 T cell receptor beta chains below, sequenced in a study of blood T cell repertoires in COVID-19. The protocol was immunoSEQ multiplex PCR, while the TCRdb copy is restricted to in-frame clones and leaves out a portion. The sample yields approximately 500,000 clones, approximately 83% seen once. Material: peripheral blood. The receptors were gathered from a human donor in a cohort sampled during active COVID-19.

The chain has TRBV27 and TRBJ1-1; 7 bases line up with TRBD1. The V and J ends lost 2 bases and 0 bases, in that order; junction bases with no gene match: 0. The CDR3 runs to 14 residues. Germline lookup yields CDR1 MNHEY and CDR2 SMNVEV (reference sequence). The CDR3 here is CASSLQGVNTEAFF. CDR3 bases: TGTGCCAGCAGTTTACAGGGGGTGAACACTGAAGCTTTCTTT.

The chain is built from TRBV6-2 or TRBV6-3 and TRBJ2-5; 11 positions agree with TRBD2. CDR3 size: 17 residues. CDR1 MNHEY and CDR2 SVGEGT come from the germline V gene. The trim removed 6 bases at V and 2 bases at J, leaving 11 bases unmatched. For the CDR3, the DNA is TGTGCCAGCAGCCAACCACGACTAGCGGGATATCAAGAGACCCAGTACTTC. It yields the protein CASSQPRLAGYQETQYF.

The CDR3 loop is CAWRRQGGEEKLFF. The CDR3 DNA follows: TGTGCCTGGAGACGACAGGGCGGGGAAGAAAAACTGTTTTTT. The chain carries TRBV30 and TRBJ1-4; 7 bases fit TRBD1. This CDR3 comprises 14 residues. V was clipped by 3 bases and J by 8 bases; unmatched bases: 9. The germline gives CDR1 GTSNPN, CDR2 SVGIG (reference sequence).

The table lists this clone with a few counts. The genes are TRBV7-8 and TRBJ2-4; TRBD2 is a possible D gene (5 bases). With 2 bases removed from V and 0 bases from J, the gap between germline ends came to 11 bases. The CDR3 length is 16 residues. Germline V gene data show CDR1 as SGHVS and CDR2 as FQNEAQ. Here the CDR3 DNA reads TGTGCCAGCAGCTTAACGGGGTACCTAGCCAAAAACATTCAGTACTTC. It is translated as CASSLTGYLAKNIQYF.

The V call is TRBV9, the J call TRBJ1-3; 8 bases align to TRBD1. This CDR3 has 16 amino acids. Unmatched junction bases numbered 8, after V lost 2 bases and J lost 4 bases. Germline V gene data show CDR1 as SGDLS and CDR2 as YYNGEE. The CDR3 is CASSVTGGASGNTIYF. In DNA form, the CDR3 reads TGTGCCAGCAGCGTCACAGGGGGGGCCTCGGGAAACACCATATATTTT.

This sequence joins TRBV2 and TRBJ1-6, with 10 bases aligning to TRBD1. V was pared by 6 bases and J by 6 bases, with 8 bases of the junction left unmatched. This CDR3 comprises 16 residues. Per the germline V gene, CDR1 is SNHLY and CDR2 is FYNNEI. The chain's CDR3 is CASSRDRGLGNSPLHF. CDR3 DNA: TGTGCCAGCAGCCGCGACAGGGGGCTCGGTAATTCACCCCTCCACTTT.

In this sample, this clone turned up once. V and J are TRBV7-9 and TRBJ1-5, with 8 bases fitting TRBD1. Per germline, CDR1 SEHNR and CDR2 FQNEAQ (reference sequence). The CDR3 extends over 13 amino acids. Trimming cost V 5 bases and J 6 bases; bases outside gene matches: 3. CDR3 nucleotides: TGTGCCAGCAGCCCAGGGGGCCCTCAGCCCCAGCATTTT. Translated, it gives CASSPGGPQPQHF.

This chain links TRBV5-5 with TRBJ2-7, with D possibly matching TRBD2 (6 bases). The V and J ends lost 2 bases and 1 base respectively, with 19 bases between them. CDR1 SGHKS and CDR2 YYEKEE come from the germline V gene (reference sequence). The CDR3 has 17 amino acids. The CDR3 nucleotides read TGTGCCAGCAGCTTCAAGTTGTTAGCGGCGCTATCCTACGAGCAGTACTTC. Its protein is CASSFKLLAALSYEQYF.

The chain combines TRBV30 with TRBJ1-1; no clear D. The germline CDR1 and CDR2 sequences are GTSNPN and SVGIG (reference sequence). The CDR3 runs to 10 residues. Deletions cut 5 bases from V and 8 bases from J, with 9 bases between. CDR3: CAWGSGEAFF. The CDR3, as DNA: TGTGCCTGGGGGAGCGGGGAAGCTTTCTTT.

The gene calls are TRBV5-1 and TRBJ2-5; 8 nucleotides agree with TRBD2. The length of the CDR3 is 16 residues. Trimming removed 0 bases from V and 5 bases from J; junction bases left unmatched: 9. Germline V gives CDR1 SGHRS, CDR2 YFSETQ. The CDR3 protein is CASSLDLAGPGETQYF. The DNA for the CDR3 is TGCGCCAGCAGCTTGGACTTAGCGGGACCGGGGGAGACCCAGTACTTC.

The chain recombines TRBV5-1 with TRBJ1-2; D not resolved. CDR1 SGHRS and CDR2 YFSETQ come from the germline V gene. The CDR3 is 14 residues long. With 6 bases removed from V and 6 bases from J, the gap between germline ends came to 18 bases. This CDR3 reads CASTPGGPGNGYTF. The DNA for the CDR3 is TGCGCCAGCACCCCAGGAGGCCCTGGGAATGGCTACACCTTC.

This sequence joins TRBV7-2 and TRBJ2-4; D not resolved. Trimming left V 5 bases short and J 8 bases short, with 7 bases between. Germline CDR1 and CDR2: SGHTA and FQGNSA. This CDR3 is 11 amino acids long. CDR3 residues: CASSPSHIQYF. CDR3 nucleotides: TGTGCCAGCAGCCCGAGTCACATTCAGTACTTC. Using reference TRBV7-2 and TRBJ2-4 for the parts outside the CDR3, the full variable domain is GAGVSQSPSNKVTEKGKDVELRCDPISGHTALYWYRQSLGQGLEFLIYFQGNSAPDKSGLPSDRFSAERTGGSVSTLTIQRTQQEDSAVYLCASSPSHIQYFGAGTRLSVL.

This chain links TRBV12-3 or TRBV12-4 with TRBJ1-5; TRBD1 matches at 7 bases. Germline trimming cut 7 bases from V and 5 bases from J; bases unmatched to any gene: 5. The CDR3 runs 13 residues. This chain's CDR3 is CASTGTEDQPQHF. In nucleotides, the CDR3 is TGTGCCAGCACCGGGACAGAAGATCAGCCCCAGCATTTT.

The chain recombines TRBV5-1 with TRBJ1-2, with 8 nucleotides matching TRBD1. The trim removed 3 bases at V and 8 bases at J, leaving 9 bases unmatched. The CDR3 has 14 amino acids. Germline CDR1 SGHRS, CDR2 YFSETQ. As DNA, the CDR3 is TGCGCCAGCAGCTCAAGCCCCGACAGGGGCGGCTACACCTTC. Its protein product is CASSSSPDRGGYTF. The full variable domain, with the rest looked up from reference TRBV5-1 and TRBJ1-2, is KAGVTQTPRYLIKTRGQQVTLSCSPISGHRSVSWYQQTPGQGLQFLFEYFSETQRNKGNFPGRFSGRQFSNSRSEMNVSTLELGDSALYLCASSSSPDRGGYTFGSGTRLTVV.

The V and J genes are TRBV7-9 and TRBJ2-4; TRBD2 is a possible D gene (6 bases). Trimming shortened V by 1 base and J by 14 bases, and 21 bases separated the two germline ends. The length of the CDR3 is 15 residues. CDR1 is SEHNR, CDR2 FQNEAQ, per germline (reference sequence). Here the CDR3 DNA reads TGTGCCAGCAGCTTAGATCCTCAGGGAGGTGGGAAAAAGTACTTC. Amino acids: CASSLDPQGGGKKYF.

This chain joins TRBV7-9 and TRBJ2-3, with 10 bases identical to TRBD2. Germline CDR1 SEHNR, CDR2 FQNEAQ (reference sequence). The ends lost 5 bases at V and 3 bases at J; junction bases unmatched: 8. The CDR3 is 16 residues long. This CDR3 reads CASSPQAGGLTDTQYF. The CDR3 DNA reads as TGTGCCAGCAGCCCGCAAGCGGGAGGGCTGACAGATACGCAGTATTTT.

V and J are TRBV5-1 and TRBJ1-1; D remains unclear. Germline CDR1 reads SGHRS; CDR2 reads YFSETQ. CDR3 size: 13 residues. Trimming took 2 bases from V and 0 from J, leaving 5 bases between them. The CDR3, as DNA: TGCGCCAGCAGCTTCGGGATGAACACTGAAGCTTTCTTT. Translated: CASSFGMNTEAFF.

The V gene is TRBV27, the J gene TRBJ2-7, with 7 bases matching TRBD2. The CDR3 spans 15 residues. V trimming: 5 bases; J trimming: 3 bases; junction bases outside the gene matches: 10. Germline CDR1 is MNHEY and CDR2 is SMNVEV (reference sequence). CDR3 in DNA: TGTGCCAGCAGTCTTCTACCCGGCGGGGGCTACGAGCAGTACTTC. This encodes CASSLLPGGGYEQYF.